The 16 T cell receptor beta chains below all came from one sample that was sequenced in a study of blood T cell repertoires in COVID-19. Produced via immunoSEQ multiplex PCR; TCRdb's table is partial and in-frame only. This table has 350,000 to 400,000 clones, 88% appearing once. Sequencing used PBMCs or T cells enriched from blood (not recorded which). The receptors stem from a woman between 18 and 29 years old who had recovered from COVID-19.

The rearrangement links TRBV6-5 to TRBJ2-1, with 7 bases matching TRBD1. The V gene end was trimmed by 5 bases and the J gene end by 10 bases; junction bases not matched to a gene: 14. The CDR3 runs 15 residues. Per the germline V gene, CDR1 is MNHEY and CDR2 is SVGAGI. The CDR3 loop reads CASSTQGLGKREQFF. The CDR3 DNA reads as TGTGCCAGCAGTACACAGGGGCTTGGGAAGAGAGAGCAGTTCTTC.

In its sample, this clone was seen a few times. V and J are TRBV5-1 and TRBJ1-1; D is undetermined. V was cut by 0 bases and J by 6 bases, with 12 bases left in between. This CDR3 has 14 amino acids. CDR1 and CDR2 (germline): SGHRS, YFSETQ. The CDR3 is CASSLVWQDSEAFF. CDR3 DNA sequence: TGCGCCAGCAGCTTGGTCTGGCAGGACTCTGAAGCTTTCTTT. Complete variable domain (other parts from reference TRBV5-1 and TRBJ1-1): KAGVTQTPRYLIKTRGQQVTLSCSPISGHRSVSWYQQTPGQGLQFLFEYFSETQRNKGNFPGRFSGRQFSNSRSEMNVSTLELGDSALYLCASSLVWQDSEAFFGQGTRLTVV.

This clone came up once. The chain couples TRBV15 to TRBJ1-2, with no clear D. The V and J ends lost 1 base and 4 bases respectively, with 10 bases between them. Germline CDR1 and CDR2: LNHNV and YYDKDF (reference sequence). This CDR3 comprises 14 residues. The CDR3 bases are TGTGCCACCAGCAGAGTGGGCGGGATCTATGGCTACACCTTC. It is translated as CATSRVGGIYGYTF.

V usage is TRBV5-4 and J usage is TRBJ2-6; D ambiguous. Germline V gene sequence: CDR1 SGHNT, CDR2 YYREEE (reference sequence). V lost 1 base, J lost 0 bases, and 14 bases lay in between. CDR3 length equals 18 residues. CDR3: CASSLLLMGNSGANVLTF. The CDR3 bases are TGTGCCAGCAGCTTGCTTCTCATGGGCAACTCTGGGGCCAACGTCCTGACTTTC.

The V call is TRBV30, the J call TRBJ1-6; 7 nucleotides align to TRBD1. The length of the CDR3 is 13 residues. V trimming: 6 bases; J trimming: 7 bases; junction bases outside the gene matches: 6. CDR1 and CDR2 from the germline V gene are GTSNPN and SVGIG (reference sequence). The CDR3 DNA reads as TGTGCCTGCGGGACAGTGGAAAATTCACCCCTCCACTTT. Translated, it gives CACGTVENSPLHF.

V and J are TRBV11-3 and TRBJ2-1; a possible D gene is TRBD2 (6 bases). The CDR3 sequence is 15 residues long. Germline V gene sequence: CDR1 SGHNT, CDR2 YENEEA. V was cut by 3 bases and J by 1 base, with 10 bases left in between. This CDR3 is CASSFDGGSYNEQFF. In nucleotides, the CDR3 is TGTGCCAGCAGCTTCGATGGGGGGTCCTACAATGAGCAGTTCTTC.

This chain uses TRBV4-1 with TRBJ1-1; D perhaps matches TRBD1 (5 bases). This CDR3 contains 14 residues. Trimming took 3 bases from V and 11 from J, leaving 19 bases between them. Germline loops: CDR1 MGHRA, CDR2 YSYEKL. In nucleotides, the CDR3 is TGCGCCAGCAGCCACGGTCAGGGAGGGCCCGAGGCTTTCTTT. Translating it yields CASSHGQGGPEAFF.

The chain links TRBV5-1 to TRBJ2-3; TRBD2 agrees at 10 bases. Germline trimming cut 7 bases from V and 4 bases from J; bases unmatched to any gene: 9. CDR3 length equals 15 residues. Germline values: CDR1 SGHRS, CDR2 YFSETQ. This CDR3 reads CASSLLAGVADTQYF. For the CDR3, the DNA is TGCGCCAGCTCCCTTCTAGCGGGGGTAGCAGATACGCAGTATTTT. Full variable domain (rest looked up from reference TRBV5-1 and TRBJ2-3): KAGVTQTPRYLIKTRGQQVTLSCSPISGHRSVSWYQQTPGQGLQFLFEYFSETQRNKGNFPGRFSGRQFSNSRSEMNVSTLELGDSALYLCASSLLAGVADTQYFGPGTRLTVL.

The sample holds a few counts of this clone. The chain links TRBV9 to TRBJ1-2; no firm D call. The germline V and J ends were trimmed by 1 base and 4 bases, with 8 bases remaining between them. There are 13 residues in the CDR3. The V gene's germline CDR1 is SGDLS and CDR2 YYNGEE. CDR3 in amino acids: CASSVTPGYGYTF. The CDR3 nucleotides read TGTGCCAGCAGCGTAACCCCAGGCTATGGCTACACCTTC.

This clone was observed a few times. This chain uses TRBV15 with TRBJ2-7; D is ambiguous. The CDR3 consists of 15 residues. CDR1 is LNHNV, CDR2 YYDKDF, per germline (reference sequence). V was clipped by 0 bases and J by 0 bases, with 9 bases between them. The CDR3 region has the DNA TGTGCCACCAGCAGAGATACTGGCGGCTCCTACGAGCAGTACTTC. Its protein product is CATSRDTGGSYEQYF.

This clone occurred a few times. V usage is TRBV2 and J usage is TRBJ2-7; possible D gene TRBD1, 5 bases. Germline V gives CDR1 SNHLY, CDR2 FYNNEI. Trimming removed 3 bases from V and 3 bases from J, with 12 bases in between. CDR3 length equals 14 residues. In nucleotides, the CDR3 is TGTGCCAGCAGTGACGTGTTAGGGGTCTACGAGCAGTACTTC. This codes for CASSDVLGVYEQYF.

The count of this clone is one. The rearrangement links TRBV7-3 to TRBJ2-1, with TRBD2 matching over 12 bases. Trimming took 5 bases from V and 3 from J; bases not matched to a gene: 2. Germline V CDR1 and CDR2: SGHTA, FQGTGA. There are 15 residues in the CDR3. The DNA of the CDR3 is TGTGCCAGCAGCCGACTAGCGGGGGACTACAATGAGCAGTTCTTC. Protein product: CASSRLAGDYNEQFF.

CDR3 region: CASSWGGRQSTNEKLFF. The CDR3 DNA is TGTGCCAGCAGCTGGGGGGGAAGACAGTCAACTAATGAAAAACTGTTTTTT. The chain employs TRBV5-4 and TRBJ1-4, with D tentatively TRBD1 (5 bases). The CDR3 runs 17 residues. Germline V lookup: CDR1 SGHNT, CDR2 YYREEE (reference sequence). Trimming took off 3 bases at V and 0 bases at J, with 15 bases between the two ends.

The CDR3 region is CASSYDRDSYEQYF. The DNA of the CDR3 is TGTGCCAGCAGTTACGACAGGGACTCCTACGAGCAGTACTTC. The V call is TRBV27, the J call TRBJ2-7; 7 bases match TRBD1. The ends lost 4 bases at V and 0 bases at J; junction bases unmatched: 3. This CDR3 is built from 14 residues. Germline values: CDR1 MNHEY, CDR2 SMNVEV (reference sequence).

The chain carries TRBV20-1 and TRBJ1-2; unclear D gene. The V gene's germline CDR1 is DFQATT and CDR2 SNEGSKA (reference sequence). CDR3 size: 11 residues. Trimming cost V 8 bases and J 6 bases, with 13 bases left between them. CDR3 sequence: CSFSLPHGYTF. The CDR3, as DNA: TGCAGTTTTTCCCTTCCCCATGGCTACACCTTC.

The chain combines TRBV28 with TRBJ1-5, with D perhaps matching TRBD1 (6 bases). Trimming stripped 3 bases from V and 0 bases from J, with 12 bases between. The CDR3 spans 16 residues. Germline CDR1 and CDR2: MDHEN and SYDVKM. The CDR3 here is CASSLTGRYSNQPQHF. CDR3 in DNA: TGTGCCAGCAGTTTGACAGGTAGATATAGCAATCAGCCCCAGCATTTT.